This T cell receptor beta chain derives from a study of CD8+ T cells in alopecia areata. Treatment specified: oral pan-JAK inhibitor, 5-10 mg twice daily. The CDR3 is 13 amino acids. V was shortened by 4 bases and J by 2 bases, with 6 bases between the two germline ends. Per the germline V gene, CDR1 is MGHRA and CDR2 is YSYEKL. Findings of the study overall: Possibly because of HLA-related factors, TCR sharing was less clear across patients than in mice.

With respect to this clone: Its antigen remains unknown.

Sequencing templates came from extracted RNA that was reverse transcribed into cDNA. Sequencing used immunoSEQ multiplex PCR; TCRdb keeps in-frame clones, though not all of them. The table shows 150,000 to 200,000 clones, with 58% occurring only once. This chain uses TRBV4-1 with TRBJ1-5; no firm D call. The TCR originated in a human donor with alopecia areata. The specimen was CD8+ T cells sorted from blood, collected at week 24, from a patient treated with tofacitinib. For the CDR3, the DNA is TGCGCCAGCAGCCCCGGGGGCAATCAGCCCCAGCATTTT. Its protein product is CASSPGGNQPQHF.